This entry is about one TCR beta chain. CDR3 length equals 17 residues. Germline lookup yields CDR1 MDHEN and CDR2 SYDVKM. V dropped 4 bases and J dropped 5; count of bases not matched to a gene: 13. The data originate from a study of shared clonotypes between healthy human individuals. Each cell subset's genomic DNA was divided evenly among several immunoSEQ plates. Measured with immunoSEQ multiplex PCR; TCRdb has only the in-frame clones, and not every one. The sample yields some 2,500,000 clones, just under 95% seen once. This receptor was obtained from a man in his late teens or twenties in good health. Some clones in this sample may be carry-over from other donors' samples. Source material: naive CD4+ T cells from PBMCs. Stated subset: CD45RA+ positively selected. The chain is built from TRBV28 and TRBJ2-3, with 9 bases fitting TRBD2. CDR3 coding DNA: TGTGCCAGCAGTTCTTCCTTGCGGGAGGGCCTGGGAGATACGCAGTATTTT. Amino acid sequence: CASSSSLREGLGDTQYF. The complete variable domain, with remaining parts taken from reference TRBV28 and TRBJ2-3, reads DVKVTQSSRYLVKRTGEKVFLECVQDMDHENMFWYRQDPGLGLRLIYFSYDVKMKEKGDIPEGYSVSREKKERFSLILESASTNQTSMYLCASSSSLREGLGDTQYFGPGTRLTVL.